Listed here are 3 T cell receptor beta chains from one sample, sequenced in a study of blood T cell repertoires in COVID-19. Only in-frame clones appear in the TCRdb table, and some are missing; sequencing was by immunoSEQ multiplex PCR. The sample has roughly 380,000 clones, over 75% seen once. Specimen: peripheral blood. These receptors all stem from a middle-aged woman with COVID-19, enrolled during active disease.

The rearrangement links TRBV9 to TRBJ1-3; D ambiguous. The CDR3 sequence is 17 residues long. CDR1 is SGDLS, CDR2 YYNGEE, per germline. Trimming removed 4 bases at V and 1 base at J, with 18 bases between. The CDR3 loop reads CASSPLGGSNSGNTIYF. CDR3 coding DNA: TGTGCCAGCAGCCCCCTCGGCGGGTCAAATTCTGGAAACACCATATATTTT.

Here the CDR3 DNA reads TGTGCCAGTAGTAACCCGGCAGGGTCACTCAATCAGCCCCAGCATTTT. Amino acid sequence: CASSNPAGSLNQPQHF. The chain carries TRBV19 and TRBJ1-5; D possibly corresponds to TRBD1 (5 bases). CDR1 is LNHDA, CDR2 SQIVND, per germline (reference sequence). CDR3 length equals 16 residues. With 4 bases removed from V and 3 bases from J, the gap between germline ends came to 16 bases.

This clone was picked up a small number of times. V and J are TRBV19 and TRBJ2-2, with TRBD2 matching 12 bases. This CDR3 is 18 amino acids long. The germline CDR1 and CDR2 sequences are LNHDA and SQIVND (reference sequence). The V segment lost 0 bases and the J segment 3 bases; nucleotides outside the gene matches: 5. CDR3 in amino acids: CASSIDPLAGGYTGELFF. The CDR3 nucleotides are TGTGCCAGTAGTATAGACCCACTAGCGGGGGGCTACACCGGGGAGCTGTTTTTT.